This TCR beta chain is drawn from a study of cytomegalovirus exposure and HLA in healthy donors. In the PCR, 60 Vbeta and 13 Jbeta primers were used. Libraries were prepared by immunoSEQ multiplex PCR; TCRdb keeps only in-frame clonotypes and omits some of them. The sample holds about 180,000 clones, approximately 80% seen once. The specimen sequenced was PBMCs. The origin of this receptor is a girl aged 10-17 years in good health and CMV-seropositive.

This chain's CDR3 is CASGSGDRENTEAFF. In DNA, the CDR3 is TGTGCTAGTGGTTCAGGGGACAGGGAGAACACTGAAGCTTTCTTT. V gene TRBV12-5 combines with J gene TRBJ1-1; 9 bases match TRBD1. V trimming: 4 bases; J trimming: 1 base; junction bases outside the gene matches: 4. This CDR3 is built from 15 residues. The germline CDR1 and CDR2 sequences are LGHNT and FRNRAP.